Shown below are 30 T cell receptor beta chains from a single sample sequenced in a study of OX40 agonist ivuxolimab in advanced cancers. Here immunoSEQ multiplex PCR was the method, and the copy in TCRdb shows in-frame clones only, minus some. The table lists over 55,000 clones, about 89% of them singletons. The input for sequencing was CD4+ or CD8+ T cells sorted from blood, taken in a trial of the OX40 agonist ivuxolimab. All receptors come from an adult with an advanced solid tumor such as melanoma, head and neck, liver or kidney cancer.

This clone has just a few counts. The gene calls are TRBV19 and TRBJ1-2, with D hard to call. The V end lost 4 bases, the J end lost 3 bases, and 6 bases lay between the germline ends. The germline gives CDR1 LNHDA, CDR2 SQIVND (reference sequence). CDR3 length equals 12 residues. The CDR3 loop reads CASSRADYGYTF. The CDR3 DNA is TGTGCCAGTAGTAGGGCAGACTATGGCTACACCTTC. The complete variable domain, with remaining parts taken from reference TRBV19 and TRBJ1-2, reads DGGITQSPKYLFRKEGQNVTLSCEQNLNHDAMYWYRQDPGQGLRLIYYSQIVNDFQKGDIAEGYSVSREKKESFPLTVTSAQKNPTAFYLCASSRADYGYTFGSGTRLTVV.

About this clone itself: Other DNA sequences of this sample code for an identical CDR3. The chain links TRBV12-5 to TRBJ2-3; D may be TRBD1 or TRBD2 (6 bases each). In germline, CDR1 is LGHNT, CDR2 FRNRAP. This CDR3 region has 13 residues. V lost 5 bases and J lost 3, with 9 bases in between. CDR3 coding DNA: TGTGCTAGTGGTCTAGGGGGGACAGATACGCAGTATTTT. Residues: CASGLGGTDTQYF.

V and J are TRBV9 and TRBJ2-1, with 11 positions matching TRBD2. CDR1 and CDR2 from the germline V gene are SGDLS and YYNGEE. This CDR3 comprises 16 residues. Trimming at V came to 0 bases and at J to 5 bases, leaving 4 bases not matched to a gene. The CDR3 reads CASSVDLAGGNNEQFF. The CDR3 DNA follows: TGTGCCAGCAGCGTAGATCTAGCGGGAGGAAACAATGAGCAGTTCTTC.

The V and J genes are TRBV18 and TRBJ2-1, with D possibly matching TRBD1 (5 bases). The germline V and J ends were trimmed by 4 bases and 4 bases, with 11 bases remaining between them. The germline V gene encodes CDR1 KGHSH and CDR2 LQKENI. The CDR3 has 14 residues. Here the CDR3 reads CASSRYTGYNEQFF. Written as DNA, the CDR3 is TGTGCCAGCTCACGATACACAGGATACAATGAGCAGTTCTTC.

CDR3 residues: CAISKTGDETQYF. The CDR3 DNA is TGTGCCATCAGTAAGACAGGGGACGAGACCCAGTACTTC. The chain couples TRBV10-3 to TRBJ2-5, with 8 bases aligning to TRBD1. Germline values: CDR1 ENHRY, CDR2 SYGVKD. V gave up 5 bases and J gave up 5 bases; unmatched junction bases: 4. The CDR3 has 13 residues.

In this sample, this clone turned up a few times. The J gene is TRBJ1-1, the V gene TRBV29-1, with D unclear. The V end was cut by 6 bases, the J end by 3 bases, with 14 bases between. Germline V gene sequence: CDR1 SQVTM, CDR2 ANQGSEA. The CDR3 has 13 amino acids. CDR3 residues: CSVTTRLYTEAFF. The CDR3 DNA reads TGCAGCGTGACCACGCGCCTATACACTGAAGCTTTCTTT.

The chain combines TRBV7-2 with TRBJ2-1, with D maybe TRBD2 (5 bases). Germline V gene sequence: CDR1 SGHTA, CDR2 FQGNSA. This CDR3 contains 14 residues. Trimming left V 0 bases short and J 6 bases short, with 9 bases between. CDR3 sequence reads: CASSLARAINEQFF. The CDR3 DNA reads TGTGCCAGCAGCTTAGCGCGGGCGATCAATGAGCAGTTCTTC.

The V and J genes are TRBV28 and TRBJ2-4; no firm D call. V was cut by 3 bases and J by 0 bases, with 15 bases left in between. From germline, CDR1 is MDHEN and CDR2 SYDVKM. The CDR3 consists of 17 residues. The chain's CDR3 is CASSFEAQPLAKNIQYF. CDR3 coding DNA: TGTGCCAGCAGTTTTGAGGCGCAACCTCTAGCCAAAAACATTCAGTACTTC.

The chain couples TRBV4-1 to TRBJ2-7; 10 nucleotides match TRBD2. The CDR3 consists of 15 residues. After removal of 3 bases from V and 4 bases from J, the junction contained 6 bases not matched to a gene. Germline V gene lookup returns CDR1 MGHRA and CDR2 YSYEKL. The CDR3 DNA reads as TGCGCCAGCAGCCACGATCTAGCGGGAGTATACGAGCAGTACTTC. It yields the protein CASSHDLAGVYEQYF.

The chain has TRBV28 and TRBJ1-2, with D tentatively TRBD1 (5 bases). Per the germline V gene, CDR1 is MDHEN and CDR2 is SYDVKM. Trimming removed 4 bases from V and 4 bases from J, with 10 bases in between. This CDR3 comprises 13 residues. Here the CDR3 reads CASSYPGGYGYTF. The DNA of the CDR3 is TGTGCCAGCAGTTACCCGGGGGGCTATGGCTACACCTTC.

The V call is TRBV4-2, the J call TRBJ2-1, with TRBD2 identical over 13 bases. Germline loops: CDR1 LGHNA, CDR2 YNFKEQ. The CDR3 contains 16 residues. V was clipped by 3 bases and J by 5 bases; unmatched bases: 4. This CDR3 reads CASSHSGTSGNNEQFF. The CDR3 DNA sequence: TGTGCCAGCAGCCATTCCGGGACTAGCGGGAACAATGAGCAGTTCTTC.

The CDR3 region has the DNA TGTGCCAGCAGCCAATGGGGTTACTTAGCGGGAGTTGTGAATGAGCAGTTCTTC. Translation gives CASSQWGYLAGVVNEQFF. The chain links TRBV11-3 to TRBJ2-1, with 9 bases that match TRBD2. The CDR3 loop spans 18 amino acids. Germline trimming cut 5 bases from V and 7 bases from J; bases unmatched to any gene: 18. Germline CDR1 and CDR2: SGHNT and YENEEA.

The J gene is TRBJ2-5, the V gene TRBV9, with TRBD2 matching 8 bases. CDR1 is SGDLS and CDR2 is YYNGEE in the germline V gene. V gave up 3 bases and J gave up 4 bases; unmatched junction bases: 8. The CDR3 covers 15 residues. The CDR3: CASSAKTGTRETQYF. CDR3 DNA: TGTGCCAGCAGCGCCAAGACCGGGACTAGAGAGACCCAGTACTTC.

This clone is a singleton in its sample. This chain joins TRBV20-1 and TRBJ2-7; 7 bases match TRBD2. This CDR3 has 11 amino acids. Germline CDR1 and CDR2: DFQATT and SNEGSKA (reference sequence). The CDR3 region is CGGVGYHEQYF. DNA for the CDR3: TGCGGGGGGGTAGGGTACCACGAGCAGTACTTC.

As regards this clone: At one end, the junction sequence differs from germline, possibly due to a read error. CDR3 sequence: CANSPEGREKLFF. CDR3 DNA sequence: TGCGCCAACAGCCCTGAAGGGCGAGAAAAACTGTTTTTT. The genes are TRBV4-3 and TRBJ1-4; D remains unclear. The CDR3 is 13 residues long. CDR1 and CDR2 (germline): LGHNA, YSLEER.

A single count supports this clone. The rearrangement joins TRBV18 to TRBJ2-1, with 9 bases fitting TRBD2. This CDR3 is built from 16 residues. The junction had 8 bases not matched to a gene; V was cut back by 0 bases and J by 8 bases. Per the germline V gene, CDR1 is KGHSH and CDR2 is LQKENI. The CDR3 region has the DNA TGTGCCAGCTCACCACCAGTTCGGGGCGGGAGGGATGAGCAGTTCTTC. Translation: CASSPPVRGGRDEQFF.

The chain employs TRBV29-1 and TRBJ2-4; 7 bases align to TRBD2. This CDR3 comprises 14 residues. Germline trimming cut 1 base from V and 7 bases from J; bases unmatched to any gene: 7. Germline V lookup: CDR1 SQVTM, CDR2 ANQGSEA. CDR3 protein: CSVEGWEGVNIQYF. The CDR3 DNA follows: TGCAGCGTTGAAGGATGGGAGGGTGTGAACATTCAGTACTTC.

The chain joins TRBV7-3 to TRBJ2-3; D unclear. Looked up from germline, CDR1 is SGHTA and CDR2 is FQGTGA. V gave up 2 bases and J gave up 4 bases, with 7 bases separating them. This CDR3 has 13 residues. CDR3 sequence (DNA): TGTGCCAGCAGCTTAGATTTCCCAGATACGCAGTATTTT. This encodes CASSLDFPDTQYF.

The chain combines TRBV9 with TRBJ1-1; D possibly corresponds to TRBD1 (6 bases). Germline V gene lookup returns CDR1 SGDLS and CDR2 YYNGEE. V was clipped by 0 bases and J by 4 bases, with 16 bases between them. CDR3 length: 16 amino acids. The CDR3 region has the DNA TGTGCCAGCAGCGTAGGTGGGAACAGGGAGGGCACTGAAGCTTTCTTT. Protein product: CASSVGGNREGTEAFF.

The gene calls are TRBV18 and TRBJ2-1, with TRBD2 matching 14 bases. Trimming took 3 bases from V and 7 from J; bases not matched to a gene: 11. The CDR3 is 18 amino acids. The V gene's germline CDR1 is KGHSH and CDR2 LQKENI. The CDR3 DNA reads TGTGCCAGCTCACCCCAAATAGGGGGGACTAGCGGGAGAAATGAGCAGTTCTTC. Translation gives CASSPQIGGTSGRNEQFF.

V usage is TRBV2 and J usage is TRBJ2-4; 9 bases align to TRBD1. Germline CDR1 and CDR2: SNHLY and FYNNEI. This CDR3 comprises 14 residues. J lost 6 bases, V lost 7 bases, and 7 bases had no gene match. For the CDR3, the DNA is TGTGCCAGCACACCGGGACAGGGACCAAACATTCAGTACTTC. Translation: CASTPGQGPNIQYF. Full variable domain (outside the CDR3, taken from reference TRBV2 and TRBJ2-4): EPEVTQTPSHQVTQMGQEVILRCVPISNHLYFYWYRQILGQKVEFLVSFYNNEISEKSEIFDDQFSVERPDGSNFTLKIRSTKLEDSAMYFCASTPGQGPNIQYFGAGTRLSVL.

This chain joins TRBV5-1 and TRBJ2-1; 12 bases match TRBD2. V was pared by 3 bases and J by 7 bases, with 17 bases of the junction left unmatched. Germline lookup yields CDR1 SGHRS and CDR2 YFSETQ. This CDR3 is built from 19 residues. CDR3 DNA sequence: TGCGCCAGCAGCTCGGGGGGGCTAGCGGGAGGGCCTAGAGTGAATGAGCAGTTCTTC. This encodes CASSSGGLAGGPRVNEQFF.

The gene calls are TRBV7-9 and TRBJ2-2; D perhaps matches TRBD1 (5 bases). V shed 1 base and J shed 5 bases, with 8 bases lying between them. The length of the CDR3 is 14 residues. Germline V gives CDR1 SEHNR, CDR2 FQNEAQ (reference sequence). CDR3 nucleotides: TGTGCCAGCAGCTTAGGGGGCTTGACCGGGGAGCTGTTTTTT. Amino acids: CASSLGGLTGELFF.

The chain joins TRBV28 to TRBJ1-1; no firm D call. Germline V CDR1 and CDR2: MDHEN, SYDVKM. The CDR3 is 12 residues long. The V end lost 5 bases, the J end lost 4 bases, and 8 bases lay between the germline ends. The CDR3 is CASSPHSTEAFF. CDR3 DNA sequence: TGTGCCAGCAGTCCACACAGCACTGAAGCTTTCTTT.

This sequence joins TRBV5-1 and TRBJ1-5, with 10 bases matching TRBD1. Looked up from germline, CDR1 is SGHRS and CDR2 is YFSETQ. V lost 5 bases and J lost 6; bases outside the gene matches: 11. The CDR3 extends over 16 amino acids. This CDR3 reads CASSQTPTGGGQPQHF. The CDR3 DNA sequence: TGCGCCAGCAGTCAGACCCCGACAGGGGGCGGTCAGCCCCAGCATTTT.

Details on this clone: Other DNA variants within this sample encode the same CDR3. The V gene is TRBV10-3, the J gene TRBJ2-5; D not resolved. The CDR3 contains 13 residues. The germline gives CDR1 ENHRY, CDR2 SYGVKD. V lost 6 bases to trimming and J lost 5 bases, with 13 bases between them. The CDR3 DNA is TGTGCCATCAGGGGCAGAGTTGAGGAGACCCAGTACTTC. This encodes CAIRGRVEETQYF.

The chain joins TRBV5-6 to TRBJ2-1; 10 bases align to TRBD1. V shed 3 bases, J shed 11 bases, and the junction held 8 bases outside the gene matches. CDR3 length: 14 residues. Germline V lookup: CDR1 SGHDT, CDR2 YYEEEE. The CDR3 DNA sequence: TGTGCCAGCAGCTCCGGGACAGGGGTGGGGAAGCAGTTCTTC. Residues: CASSSGTGVGKQFF.

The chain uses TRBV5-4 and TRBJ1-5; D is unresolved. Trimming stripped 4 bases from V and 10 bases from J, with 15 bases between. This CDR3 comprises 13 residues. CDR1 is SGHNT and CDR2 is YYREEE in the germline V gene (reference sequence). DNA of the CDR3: TGTGCCAGCAGCCAGGACCGTTCGGGTCCCCAGCATTTT. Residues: CASSQDRSGPQHF.

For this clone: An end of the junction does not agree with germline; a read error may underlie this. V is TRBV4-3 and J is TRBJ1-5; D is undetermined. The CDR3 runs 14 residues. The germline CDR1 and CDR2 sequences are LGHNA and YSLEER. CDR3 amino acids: CASSQDLATRELSF. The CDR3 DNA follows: TGCGCCAGCAGCCAAGATCTGGCGACTCGGGAGTTAAGTTTT.

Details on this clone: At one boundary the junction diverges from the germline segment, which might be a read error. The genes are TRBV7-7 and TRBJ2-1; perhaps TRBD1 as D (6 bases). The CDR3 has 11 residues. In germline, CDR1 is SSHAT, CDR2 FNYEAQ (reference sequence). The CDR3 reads CASSQGGEQFF. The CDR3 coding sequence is TGTGCTAGCAGCCAAGGGGGTGAGCAGTTCTTC.